This T cell receptor (beta chain) emerged from a study of blood T cell repertoires in COVID-19. About the study: From T cells, B-cell-depleted T cells, or PBMCs came the material, which was cDNA or gDNA.

CDR3 length: 15 residues. Germline V CDR1 and CDR2: MNHEY, SVGAGI. Trimming removed 6 bases from V and 1 base from J, with 13 bases in between. Method: immunoSEQ multiplex PCR; TCRdb's copy keeps in-frame clones and lacks some. The sample shows 200,000 or so clones, roughly nine tenths of them seen only once. This TCR came from a man between 60 and 70 years old with COVID-19, enrolled during active disease. The sequenced material came from peripheral blood. The gene calls are TRBV6-5 and TRBJ2-1, with D perhaps TRBD2 (6 bases). This chain's CDR3 is CASSPLANSYNEQFF. The CDR3 DNA follows: TGTGCCAGCAGCCCACTAGCCAATTCCTACAATGAGCAGTTCTTC.